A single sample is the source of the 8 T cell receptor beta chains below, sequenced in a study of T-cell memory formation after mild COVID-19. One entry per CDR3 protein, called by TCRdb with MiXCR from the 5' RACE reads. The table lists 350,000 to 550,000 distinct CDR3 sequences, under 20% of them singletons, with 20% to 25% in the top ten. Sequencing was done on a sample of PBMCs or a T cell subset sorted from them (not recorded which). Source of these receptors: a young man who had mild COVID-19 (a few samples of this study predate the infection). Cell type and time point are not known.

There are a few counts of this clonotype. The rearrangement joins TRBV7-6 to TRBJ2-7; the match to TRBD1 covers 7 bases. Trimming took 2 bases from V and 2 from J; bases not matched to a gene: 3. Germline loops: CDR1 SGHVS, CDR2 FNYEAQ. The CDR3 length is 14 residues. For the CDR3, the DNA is TGTGCCAGCAGCTTACCGGGACAGCCCTACGAGCAGTACTTC. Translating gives CASSLPGQPYEQYF.

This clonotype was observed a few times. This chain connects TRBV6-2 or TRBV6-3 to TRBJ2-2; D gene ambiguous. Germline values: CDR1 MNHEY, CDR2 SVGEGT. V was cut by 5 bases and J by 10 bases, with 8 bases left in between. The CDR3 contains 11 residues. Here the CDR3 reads CASSRESELFF. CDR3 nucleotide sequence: TGTGCCAGCAGTAGGGAATCGGAGCTGTTTTTT.

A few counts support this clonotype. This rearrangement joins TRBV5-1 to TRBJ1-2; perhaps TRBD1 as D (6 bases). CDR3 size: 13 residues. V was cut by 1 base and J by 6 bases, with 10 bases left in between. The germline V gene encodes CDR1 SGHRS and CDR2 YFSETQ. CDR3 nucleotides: TGCGCCAGCAGCTTGACAGGGCCCGATGGCTACACCTTC. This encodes CASSLTGPDGYTF. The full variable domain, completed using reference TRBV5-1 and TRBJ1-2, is KAGVTQTPRYLIKTRGQQVTLSCSPISGHRSVSWYQQTPGQGLQFLFEYFSETQRNKGNFPGRFSGRQFSNSRSEMNVSTLELGDSALYLCASSLTGPDGYTFGSGTRLTVV.

The CDR3 sequence is CASSLSTANYGYTF. The DNA of the CDR3 is TGTGCCAGCAGCTTATCGACAGCTAACTATGGCTACACCTTC. The chain carries TRBV11-2 and TRBJ1-2; possibly TRBD1 for D (5 bases). The CDR3 is 14 amino acids. V was cut by 2 bases and J by 0 bases, with 7 bases left in between. Germline loops: CDR1 SGHAT, CDR2 FQNNGV.

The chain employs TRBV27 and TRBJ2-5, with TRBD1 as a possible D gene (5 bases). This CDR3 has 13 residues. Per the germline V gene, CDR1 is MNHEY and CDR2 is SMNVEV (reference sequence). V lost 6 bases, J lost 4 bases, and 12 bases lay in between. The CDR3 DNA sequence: TGTGCCAGCAGGAAGGGGCATGGAGAGACCCAGTACTTC. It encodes CASRKGHGETQYF.

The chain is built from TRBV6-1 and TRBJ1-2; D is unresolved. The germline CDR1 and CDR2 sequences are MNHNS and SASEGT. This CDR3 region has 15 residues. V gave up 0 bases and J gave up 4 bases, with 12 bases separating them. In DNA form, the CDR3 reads TGTGCCAGCAGTGAAGCATTGGGCAGAGTCTATGGCTACACCTTC. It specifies CASSEALGRVYGYTF.

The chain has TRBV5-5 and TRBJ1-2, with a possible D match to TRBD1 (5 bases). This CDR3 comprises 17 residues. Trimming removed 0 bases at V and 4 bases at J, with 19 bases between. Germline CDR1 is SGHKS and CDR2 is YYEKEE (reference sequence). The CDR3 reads CASSLGGHGGGSYGYTF. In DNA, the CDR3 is TGTGCCAGCAGCTTGGGAGGCCATGGGGGAGGTAGCTATGGCTACACCTTC. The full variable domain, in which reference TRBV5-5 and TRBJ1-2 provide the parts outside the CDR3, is DAGVTQSPTHLIKTRGQQVTLRCSPISGHKSVSWYQQVLGQGPQFIFQYYEKEERGRGNFPDRFSARQFPNYSSELNVNALLLGDSALYLCASSLGGHGGGSYGYTFGSGTRLTVV.

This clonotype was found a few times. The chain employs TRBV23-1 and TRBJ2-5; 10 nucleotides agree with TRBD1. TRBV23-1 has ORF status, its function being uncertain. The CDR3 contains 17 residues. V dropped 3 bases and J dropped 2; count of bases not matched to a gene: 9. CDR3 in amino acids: CASSHGQGVGRQETQYF. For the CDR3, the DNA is TGCGCCAGCAGTCATGGACAGGGGGTAGGAAGGCAAGAGACCCAGTACTTC.